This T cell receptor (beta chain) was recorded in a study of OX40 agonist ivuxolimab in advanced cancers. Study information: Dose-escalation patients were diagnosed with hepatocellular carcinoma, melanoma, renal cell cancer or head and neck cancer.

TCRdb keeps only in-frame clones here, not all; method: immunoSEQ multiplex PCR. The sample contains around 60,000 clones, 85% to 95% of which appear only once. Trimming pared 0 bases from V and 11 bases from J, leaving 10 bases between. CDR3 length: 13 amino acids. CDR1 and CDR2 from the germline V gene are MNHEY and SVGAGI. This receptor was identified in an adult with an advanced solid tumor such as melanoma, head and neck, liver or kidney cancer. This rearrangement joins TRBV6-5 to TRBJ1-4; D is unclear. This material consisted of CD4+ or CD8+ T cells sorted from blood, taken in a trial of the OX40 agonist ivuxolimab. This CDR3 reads CASSYSRGQKLFF. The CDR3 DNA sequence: TGTGCCAGCAGTTACTCGAGAGGGCAGAAACTGTTTTTT.